The 28 T cell receptor beta chains listed next were all sequenced from one sample in a study of blood T cell repertoires in COVID-19. Measured with immunoSEQ multiplex PCR; TCRdb has only the in-frame clones, and not every one. The sample gives some 300,000 clones, roughly 86% of which show up once; 2.5% to 3.5% is in the top ten. The sequencing input was PBMCs or T cells enriched from blood (not recorded which). Receptors originate from a woman in her forties or fifties who had been exposed to COVID-19.

This chain uses TRBV6-6 with TRBJ2-5, with 9 bases matching TRBD2. The germline CDR1 and CDR2 sequences are MNHNY and SVGAGI (reference sequence). Trimming took 3 bases from V and 3 from J; bases not matched to a gene: 5. This CDR3 is 15 amino acids long. The CDR3 DNA follows: TGTGCCAGCAGTTATACGGCTAGCGGGAAAGAGACCCAGTACTTC. Protein sequence: CASSYTASGKETQYF.

The chain employs TRBV30 and TRBJ1-5; 8 nucleotides line up with TRBD1. Germline assignment: CDR1 GTSNPN and CDR2 SVGIG (reference sequence). V trimming: 3 bases; J trimming: 2 bases; junction bases outside the gene matches: 6. This CDR3 has 15 amino acids. The CDR3 protein is CAWRATGEGNQPQHF. As DNA, the CDR3 is TGTGCCTGGAGGGCGACAGGGGAAGGCAATCAGCCCCAGCATTTT.

The chain has TRBV5-1 and TRBJ1-2; the match to TRBD1 covers 7 bases. V shed 4 bases and J 4 bases; nucleotides not matched to a gene: 10. The CDR3 length is 15 residues. CDR1 SGHRS and CDR2 YFSETQ come from the germline V gene. The CDR3 DNA sequence: TGCGCCAGCAGCCCGACAGGGACTCTCCCCTATGGCTACACCTTC. Its protein is CASSPTGTLPYGYTF.

J is TRBJ2-1 and V is TRBV3-1 (or the pseudogene TRBV3-2); tentative D call: TRBD2 (6 bases). The CDR3 is 16 residues long. V was clipped by 0 bases and J by 6 bases, with 15 bases between them. Germline V gene lookup returns CDR1 LGHDT and CDR2 YNNKEL (reference sequence). CDR3 bases: TGTGCCAGCAGCCAAGATCTACTAGCAAGTGTCAATGAGCAGTTCTTC. Amino acid sequence: CASSQDLLASVNEQFF.

The chain has TRBV28 and TRBJ1-4; D remains ambiguous. This CDR3 spans 12 amino acids. Germline lookup yields CDR1 MDHEN and CDR2 SYDVKM. V lost 3 bases and J lost 8, with 7 bases in between. The CDR3 region is CASSFTEEKLFF. The CDR3 bases are TGTGCCAGCAGTTTTACAGAGGAAAAACTGTTTTTT.

V gene TRBV5-4 combines with J gene TRBJ1-2; TRBD1 matches at 10 bases. Unmatched junction bases numbered 7, after V lost 4 bases and J lost 4 bases. Germline V gene data show CDR1 as SGHNT and CDR2 as YYREEE (reference sequence). This CDR3 is 15 amino acids long. CDR3 in amino acids: CASSPRDRGGYGYTF. CDR3 in DNA: TGTGCCAGCAGCCCTCGGGACAGGGGTGGCTATGGCTACACCTTC.

The chain combines TRBV6-1 with TRBJ2-7; 7 nucleotides agree with TRBD1. The germline V gene encodes CDR1 MNHNS and CDR2 SASEGT. This CDR3 is built from 15 residues. Trimming at V came to 2 bases and at J to 0 bases, leaving 4 bases not matched to a gene. The CDR3 DNA follows: TGTGCCAGCAGTGAACCCTGGACAGGCTCCTACGAGCAGTACTTC. This sequence encodes CASSEPWTGSYEQYF.

The chain uses TRBV6-1 and TRBJ2-5, with 7 bases lining up with TRBD1. CDR3 length: 16 amino acids. The germline gives CDR1 MNHNS, CDR2 SASEGT. J gave up 2 bases and V 1 base, and 7 bases lay outside the gene matches. The CDR3: CASSEGGTVKQETQYF. As DNA, the CDR3 is TGTGCCAGCAGTGAAGGGGGGACAGTGAAACAAGAGACCCAGTACTTC.

The J gene is TRBJ1-6, the V gene TRBV12-5, with D tentatively TRBD1 (5 bases). The CDR3 sequence is 18 residues long. Trimming pared 0 bases from V and 2 bases from J, leaving 14 bases between. The germline V gene encodes CDR1 LGHNT and CDR2 FRNRAP. The CDR3 nucleotides read TGTGCTAGTGGTTTGGTACATGAGAAGGACACCTATAATTCACCCCTCCACTTT. Translated: CASGLVHEKDTYNSPLHF.

The chain employs TRBV6-5 and TRBJ1-6; 9 positions match TRBD1. The germline gives CDR1 MNHEY, CDR2 SVGAGI. This CDR3 has 15 amino acids. After removal of 6 bases from V and 7 bases from J, the junction contained 7 bases not matched to a gene. CDR3 sequence: CASRTTGQGNSPLHF. CDR3 in DNA: TGTGCCAGCAGAACCACTGGACAGGGGAATTCACCCCTCCACTTT.

The chain is built from TRBV6-5 and TRBJ2-2; no definite D call. In germline, CDR1 is MNHEY, CDR2 SVGAGI. The CDR3 is made up of 13 amino acids. V was clipped by 10 bases and J by 1 base, with 10 bases between them. CDR3 region: CATRVVNTGELFF. The CDR3, as DNA: TGTGCCACTCGGGTAGTGAACACCGGGGAGCTGTTTTTT.

This chain links TRBV23-1 with TRBJ1-5; D not certain. TRBV23-1 is treated as an ORF (open reading frame) with a function not yet certain. The CDR3 runs 12 residues. V lost 7 bases and J 6 bases, leaving 10 bases between the germline ends. In DNA form, the CDR3 reads TGCGCCAGCACACGAGGGTTTCAGCCCCAGCATTTT. This translates into CASTRGFQPQHF.

The chain employs TRBV7-2 and TRBJ2-5; TRBD2 matches 7 bases. The CDR3 contains 14 residues. Germline V gene lookup returns CDR1 SGHTA and CDR2 FQGNSA. The V and J ends lost 8 bases and 2 bases, in that order; junction bases with no gene match: 8. Written as DNA, the CDR3 is TGTGCCAGCGCCCCCCCTAGCGGACAAGAGACCCAGTACTTC. Its protein is CASAPPSGQETQYF.

The rearrangement links TRBV11-2 to TRBJ1-1, with D perhaps matching TRBD1 (5 bases). V was clipped by 5 bases and J by 1 base, with 11 bases between them. The germline gives CDR1 SGHAT, CDR2 FQNNGV. The CDR3 consists of 14 residues. This chain's CDR3 is CASSIQAQNTEAFF. DNA for the CDR3: TGTGCCAGCAGCATACAGGCCCAGAACACTGAAGCTTTCTTT. Complete variable domain (other parts from reference TRBV11-2 and TRBJ1-1): EAGVAQSPRYKIIEKRQSVAFWCNPISGHATLYWYQQILGQGPKLLIQFQNNGVVDDSQLPKDRFSAERLKGVDSTLKIQPAKLEDSAVYLCASSIQAQNTEAFFGQGTRLTVV.

The V call is TRBV19, the J call TRBJ1-3, with D perhaps TRBD1 (5 bases). Germline V gives CDR1 LNHDA, CDR2 SQIVND (reference sequence). V lost 8 bases and J 1 base, leaving 12 bases between the germline ends. This CDR3 comprises 14 residues. The CDR3 DNA sequence: TGTGCCAGTGGCCTCCCAGGGTCTGGAAACACCATATATTTT. Its protein product is CASGLPGSGNTIYF.

The chain recombines TRBV12-3 or TRBV12-4 with TRBJ2-3; D possibly corresponds to TRBD2 (5 bases). This CDR3 has 12 residues. V lost 6 bases to trimming and J lost 2 bases, with 6 bases between them. CDR3 region: CASSRDTDTQYF. CDR3 DNA: TGTGCCAGCAGCCGGGACACAGATACGCAGTATTTT.

The gene calls are TRBV5-5 and TRBJ2-7, with D unresolved. Trimming took off 0 bases at V and 2 bases at J, with 6 bases between the two ends. Germline values: CDR1 SGHKS, CDR2 YYEKEE (reference sequence). This CDR3 contains 13 residues. The CDR3 region has the DNA TGTGCCAGCAGCTTGGAGCCCACCTACGAGCAGTACTTC. It encodes CASSLEPTYEQYF.

Notes on this clone: At the DNA level, this CDR3 is encoded by other sequences in the same sample as well. The rearrangement uses TRBV5-6 and TRBJ1-5; D is unresolved. This CDR3 spans 13 amino acids. V lost 0 bases to trimming and J lost 6 bases, with 7 bases between them. CDR1 and CDR2 (germline): SGHDT, YYEEEE. The CDR3 here is CASSLGSGQPQHF. In nucleotides, the CDR3 is TGTGCCAGCAGCTTGGGAAGCGGTCAGCCCCAGCATTTT.

The chain joins TRBV9 to TRBJ2-2; 7 bases agree with TRBD2. The CDR3 is made up of 16 amino acids. Germline V gene lookup returns CDR1 SGDLS and CDR2 YYNGEE. Trimming took 4 bases from V and 1 from J; bases not matched to a gene: 7. DNA for the CDR3: TGTGCCAGCAGCACAGAGGTAGCGGGGAACACCGGGGAGCTGTTTTTT. This gives the protein CASSTEVAGNTGELFF.

This clone occurred a few times. The chain combines TRBV19 with TRBJ1-2, with 7 bases matching TRBD1. The germline gives CDR1 LNHDA, CDR2 SQIVND (reference sequence). Trimming cost V 8 bases and J 10 bases; bases outside gene matches: 13. The CDR3 length is 13 residues. CDR3 sequence (DNA): TGTGCCAGTCGAATCCCCTGGGACAGCCACTACACCTTC. This translates into CASRIPWDSHYTF.

The chain recombines TRBV3-1 (or the pseudogene TRBV3-2) with TRBJ1-1; D is undetermined. The germline V gene encodes CDR1 LGHDT and CDR2 YNNKEL (reference sequence). This CDR3 contains 14 residues. V was clipped by 0 bases and J by 1 base, with 6 bases between them. The CDR3 DNA reads TGTGCCAGCAGCCAAGAGTGGCAGAACACTGAAGCTTTCTTT. Its translation: CASSQEWQNTEAFF.

This clone was seen only once. The chain couples TRBV6-2 or TRBV6-3 to TRBJ2-2, with D possibly matching TRBD1 (6 bases). The CDR3 runs to 15 residues. Trimming removed 5 bases at V and 4 bases at J, with 14 bases between. The germline CDR1 and CDR2 sequences are MNHEY and SVGEGT. CDR3 nucleotides: TGTGCCAGCAGTCAATACGGACAGATCACCGGGGAGCTGTTTTTT. Translating it yields CASSQYGQITGELFF.

This rearrangement joins TRBV5-1 to TRBJ2-5, with 7 nucleotides matching TRBD1. This CDR3 is built from 15 residues. Germline CDR1 SGHRS, CDR2 YFSETQ. V was pared by 3 bases and J by 1 base, with 6 bases of the junction left unmatched. CDR3 sequence: CASSSQTGRQETQYF. The CDR3 DNA is TGCGCCAGCAGCTCCCAGACAGGGCGCCAAGAGACCCAGTACTTC.

The chain carries TRBV7-2 and TRBJ2-1, with 9 positions matching TRBD1. Germline V gene lookup returns CDR1 SGHTA and CDR2 FQGNSA. With V trimmed by 2 bases and J by 8 bases, 10 bases remained unmatched. The CDR3 consists of 16 residues. The CDR3, as DNA: TGTGCCAGCAGCTTAAAGACAGGGGGAGGCATTTATGAGCAGTTCTTC. Protein product: CASSLKTGGGIYEQFF.

CDR3 residues: CASSLRTGGSSYEQYF. The CDR3 bases are TGTGCCAGCAGTTTACGTACAGGGGGCAGCTCCTACGAGCAGTACTTC. The rearrangement joins TRBV28 to TRBJ2-7; 9 bases are a match to TRBD1. The CDR3 is 16 amino acids. V gave up 2 bases and J gave up 0 bases; unmatched junction bases: 5. Germline lookup yields CDR1 MDHEN and CDR2 SYDVKM.

The chain links TRBV28 to TRBJ2-7, with 7 bases matching TRBD1. V lost 6 bases, J lost 2 bases, and 10 bases stayed unmatched. Germline CDR1 MDHEN, CDR2 SYDVKM. The CDR3 sequence is 15 residues long. CDR3 bases: TGTGCCAGCAGGCCTCCGGACAGGCGGACCTACGAGCAGTACTTC. This translates into CASRPPDRRTYEQYF.

The chain is built from TRBV2 and TRBJ2-7; 7 positions match TRBD1. Germline CDR1 reads SNHLY; CDR2 reads FYNNEI. This CDR3 is built from 15 residues. Trimming cost V 2 bases and J 3 bases; bases outside gene matches: 7. The DNA for the CDR3 is TGTGCCAGCAGTGAATCGCCAGGGGGTAGCTACGAGCAGTACTTC. This codes for CASSESPGGSYEQYF.

The chain couples TRBV28 to TRBJ1-2; D is perhaps TRBD1 (5 bases). The ends were cut back, 5 bases at V and 8 bases at J, with 15 bases in the middle. The CDR3 runs 13 residues. Germline CDR1 and CDR2: MDHEN and SYDVKM. The DNA for the CDR3 is TGTGCCAGCAGTCCGACCTGGGGGGGAGGCTACACCTTC. As protein: CASSPTWGGGYTF.